The following is a T cell receptor beta chain sequence with its context. Trimming removed 1 base from V and 2 bases from J, with 15 bases in between. Germline lookup yields CDR1 SGHTA and CDR2 FQGNSA. The CDR3 has 16 amino acids. The data are from a study of T cell responses to AZD1222 COVID-19 vaccine. Data came from immunoSEQ multiplex PCR; TCRdb stores just in-frame clones and leaves some out. The data hold roughly 70,000 clones, with around four fifths observed a single time. This TCR came from an adult in good health. The starting material was peripheral blood, obtained on day 0 of AZD1222 vaccination. The chain employs TRBV7-2 and TRBJ2-7, with a possible D match to TRBD1 (5 bases). CDR3 DNA sequence: TGTGCCAGCAGCTTAGAGGGGCGTCCAGGGCCCTACGAGCAGTACTTC. Its protein is CASSLEGRPGPYEQYF.